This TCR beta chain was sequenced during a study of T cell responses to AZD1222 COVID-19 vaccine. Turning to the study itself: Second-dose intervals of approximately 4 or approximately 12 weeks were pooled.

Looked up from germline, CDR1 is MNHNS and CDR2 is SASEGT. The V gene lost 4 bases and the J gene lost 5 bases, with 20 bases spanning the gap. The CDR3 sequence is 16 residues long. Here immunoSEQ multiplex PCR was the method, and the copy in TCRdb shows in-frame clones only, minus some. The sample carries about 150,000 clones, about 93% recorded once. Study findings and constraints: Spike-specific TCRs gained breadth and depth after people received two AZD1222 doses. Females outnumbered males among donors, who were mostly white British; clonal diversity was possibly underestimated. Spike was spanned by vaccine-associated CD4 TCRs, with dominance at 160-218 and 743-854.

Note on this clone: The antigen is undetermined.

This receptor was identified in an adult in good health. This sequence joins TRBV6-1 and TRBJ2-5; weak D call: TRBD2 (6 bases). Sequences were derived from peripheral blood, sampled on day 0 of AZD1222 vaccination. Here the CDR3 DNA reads TGTGCCAGCAGTGCCCCGGGACTCCCAAAGTCGGAGACCCAGTACTTC. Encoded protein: CASSAPGLPKSETQYF.